A single T cell receptor (beta chain) is shown here with its context. It was genomic DNA that served as the template for profiling TCR beta VDJ and CDR3. TCRdb passed the reads through MiXCR, listing each CDR3 protein once. Of 200,000 to 250,000 distinct CDR3 sequences in the sample, roughly 45% were seen once. An expansion of CD8+CD57+ cells by flow cytometry had been shown in patients chosen for sequencing. All participating patients were living with severe acquired aplastic anemia. The sample originates from a study of CD8+CD57+ T cells in acquired aplastic anemia. Whole-study context: Mean yield of DNA from sorted CD4+ and CD8+ cells was 3 to 3.5 ug.

The CDR3 extends over 15 amino acids. Germline V gene lookup returns CDR1 SNHLY and CDR2 FYNNEI. J was trimmed by 6 bases and V by 5 bases; bases with no gene match: 7. This sequence joins TRBV2 and TRBJ2-3, with TRBD2 matching 11 bases. The source is a human donor with aplastic anemia. The sequenced sample consisted of sorted CD4+, CD8+, or CD8+CD57+ T cells (not recorded which) from PBMCs. The CDR3 is CASSRSGGENDTQYF. CDR3 nucleotides: TGTGCCAGCAGTCGTAGCGGGGGGGAAAACGATACGCAGTATTTT.